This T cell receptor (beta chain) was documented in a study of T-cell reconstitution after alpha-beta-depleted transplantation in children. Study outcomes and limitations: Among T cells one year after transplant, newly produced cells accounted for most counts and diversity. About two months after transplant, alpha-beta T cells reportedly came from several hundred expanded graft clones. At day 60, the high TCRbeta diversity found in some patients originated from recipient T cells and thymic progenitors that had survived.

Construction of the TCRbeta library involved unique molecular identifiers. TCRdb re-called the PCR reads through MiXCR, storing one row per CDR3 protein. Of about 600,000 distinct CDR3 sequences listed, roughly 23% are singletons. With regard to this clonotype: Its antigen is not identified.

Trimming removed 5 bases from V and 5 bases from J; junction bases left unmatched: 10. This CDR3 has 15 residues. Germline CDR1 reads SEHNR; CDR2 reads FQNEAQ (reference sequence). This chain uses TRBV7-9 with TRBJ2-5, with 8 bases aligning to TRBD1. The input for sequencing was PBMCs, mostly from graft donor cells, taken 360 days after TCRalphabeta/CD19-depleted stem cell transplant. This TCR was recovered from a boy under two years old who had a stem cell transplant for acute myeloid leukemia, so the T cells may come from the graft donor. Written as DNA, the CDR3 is TGTGCCAGCAGCGAGATAGGACAGGGTTTGGAGACCCAGTACTTC. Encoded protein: CASSEIGQGLETQYF.